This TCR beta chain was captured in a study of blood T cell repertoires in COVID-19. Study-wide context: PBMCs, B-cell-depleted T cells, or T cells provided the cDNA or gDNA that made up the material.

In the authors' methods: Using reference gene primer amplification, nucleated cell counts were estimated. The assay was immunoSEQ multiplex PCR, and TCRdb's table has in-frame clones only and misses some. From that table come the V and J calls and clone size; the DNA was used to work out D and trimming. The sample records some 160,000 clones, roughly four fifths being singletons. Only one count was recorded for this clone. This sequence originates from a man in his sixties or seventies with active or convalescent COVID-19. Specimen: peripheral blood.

For the CDR3, the DNA is TGTGCCAGCAGCTCTACAGGGGATAGTCAGCCCCAGCATTTT. This gives the protein CASSSTGDSQPQHF. The V gene is TRBV7-2, the J gene TRBJ1-5; 7 bases map to TRBD1. CDR3 size: 14 residues. V lost 4 bases, J lost 6 bases, and 6 bases stayed unmatched. Germline lookup yields CDR1 SGHTA and CDR2 FQGNSA. Full variable domain (rest looked up from reference TRBV7-2 and TRBJ1-5): GAGVSQSPSNKVTEKGKDVELRCDPISGHTALYWYRQSLGQGLEFLIYFQGNSAPDKSGLPSDRFSAERTGGSVSTLTIQRTQQEDSAVYLCASSSTGDSQPQHFGDGTRLSIL.